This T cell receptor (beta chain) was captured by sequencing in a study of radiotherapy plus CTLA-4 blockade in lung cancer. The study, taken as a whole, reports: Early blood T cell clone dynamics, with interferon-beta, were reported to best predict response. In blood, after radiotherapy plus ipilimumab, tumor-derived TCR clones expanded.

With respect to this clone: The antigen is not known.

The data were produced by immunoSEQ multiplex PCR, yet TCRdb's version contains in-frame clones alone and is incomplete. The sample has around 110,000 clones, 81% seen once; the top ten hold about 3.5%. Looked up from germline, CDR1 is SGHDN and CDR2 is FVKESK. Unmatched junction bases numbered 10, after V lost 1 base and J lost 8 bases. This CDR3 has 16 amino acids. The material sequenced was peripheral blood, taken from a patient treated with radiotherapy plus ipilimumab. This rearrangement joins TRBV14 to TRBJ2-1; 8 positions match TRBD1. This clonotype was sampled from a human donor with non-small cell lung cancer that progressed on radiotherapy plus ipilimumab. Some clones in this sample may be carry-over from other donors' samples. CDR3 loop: CASSQAPMDRVHEQFF. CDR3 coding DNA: TGTGCCAGCAGCCAAGCCCCAATGGACAGGGTCCATGAGCAGTTCTTC.